This TCR beta chain was identified in a study of cytomegalovirus exposure and HLA in healthy donors. General study results and limits: The authors later found HLA-associated TCR beta chains more clonally expanded than equally common others. What a later analysis reportedly showed was that an Asian-associated ancestry cluster had fewer N-insertions than the approximately 670-donor mean.

Both 60 Vbeta primers and 13 Jbeta primers went into the PCR. The repertoire was sequenced with immunoSEQ multiplex PCR; TCRdb's copy has only in-frame clones and lacks some. The table has more than 150,000 clones, about 84% seen once. With regard to this clone: Its antigen is as yet unknown.

The CDR3 covers 13 residues. Germline CDR1 WSHSY, CDR2 SAAADI. V was trimmed by 5 bases and J by 3 bases, leaving 8 bases between them. This receptor was taken from a man aged 50 to 60 in good health and CMV-seronegative. J is TRBJ1-5 and V is TRBV10-2; D ambiguous. Specimen: PBMCs. As DNA, the CDR3 is TGCGCCAGCAGTTCCGAGGTCAATCAGCCCCAGCATTTT. It yields the protein CASSSEVNQPQHF.